The sequence of this TCR beta chain was determined in a study of T cells in Graves' hyperthyroidism and ophthalmopathy. From RNA transcripts, TCR beta CDR3 regions were amplified. Researchers ran a first-round RT-PCR on the TCR CDR3 using the HTBI primer set. TCRdb re-derived calls from the multiplex PCR reads in MiXCR, one entry per CDR3 protein. In the table there are more than 500,000 distinct CDR3 sequences, 15% to 20% of which are singletons. Ten or more counts support this clonotype. Its target is not known. Germline V gene sequence: CDR1 DFQATT, CDR2 SNEGSKA (reference sequence). The ends were cut back, 3 bases at V and 6 bases at J, with 16 bases in the middle. The CDR3 runs to 14 residues. General study results and limits: Blood also carried most thyroid clonotypes expanded above 0.001.

The V call is TRBV20-1, the J call TRBJ2-3; maybe TRBD2 (5 bases). The sequenced material came from blood. This clonotype was obtained from a woman younger than 45 with Graves' ophthalmopathy. Here the CDR3 DNA reads TGCAGTGCTAGGACTAAAGATCGGAGCGATACGCAGTATTTT. It specifies CSARTKDRSDTQYF.